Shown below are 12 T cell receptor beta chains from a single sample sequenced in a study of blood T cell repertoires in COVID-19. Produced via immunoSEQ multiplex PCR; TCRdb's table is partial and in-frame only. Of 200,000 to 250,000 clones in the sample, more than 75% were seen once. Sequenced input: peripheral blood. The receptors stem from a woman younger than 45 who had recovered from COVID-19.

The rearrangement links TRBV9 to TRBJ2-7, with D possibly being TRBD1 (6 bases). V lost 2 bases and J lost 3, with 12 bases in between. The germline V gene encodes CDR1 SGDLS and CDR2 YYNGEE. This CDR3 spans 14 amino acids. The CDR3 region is CASSVEGGNYEQYF. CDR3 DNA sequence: TGTGCCAGCAGCGTGGAAGGGGGTAACTACGAGCAGTACTTC.

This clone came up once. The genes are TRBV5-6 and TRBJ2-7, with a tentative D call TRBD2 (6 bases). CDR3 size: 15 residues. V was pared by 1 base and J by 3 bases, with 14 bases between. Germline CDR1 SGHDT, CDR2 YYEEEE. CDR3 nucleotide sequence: TGTGCCAGCAGCTTGATCGGGGTCGGGAGCTACGAGCAGTACTTC. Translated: CASSLIGVGSYEQYF.

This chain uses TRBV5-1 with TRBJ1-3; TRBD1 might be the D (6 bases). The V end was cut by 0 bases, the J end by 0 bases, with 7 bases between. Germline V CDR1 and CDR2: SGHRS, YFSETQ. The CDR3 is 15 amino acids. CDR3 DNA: TGCGCCAGCAGCTTGGCGGGACACTCTGGAAACACCATATATTTT. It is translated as CASSLAGHSGNTIYF.

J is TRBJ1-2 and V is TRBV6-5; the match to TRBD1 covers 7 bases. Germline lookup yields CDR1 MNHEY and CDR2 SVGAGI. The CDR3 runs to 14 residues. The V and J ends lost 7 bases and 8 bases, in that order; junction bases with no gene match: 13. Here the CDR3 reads CASKTEGGSGGYTF. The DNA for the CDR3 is TGTGCCAGCAAAACAGAAGGGGGCAGTGGAGGCTACACCTTC.

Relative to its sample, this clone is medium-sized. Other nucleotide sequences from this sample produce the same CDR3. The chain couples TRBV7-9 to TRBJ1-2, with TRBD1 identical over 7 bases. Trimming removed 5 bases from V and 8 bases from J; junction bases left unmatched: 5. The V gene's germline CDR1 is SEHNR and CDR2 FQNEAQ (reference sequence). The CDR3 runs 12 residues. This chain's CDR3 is CASSVDRVGYTF. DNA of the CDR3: TGTGCCAGCAGCGTCGACAGGGTAGGCTACACCTTC.

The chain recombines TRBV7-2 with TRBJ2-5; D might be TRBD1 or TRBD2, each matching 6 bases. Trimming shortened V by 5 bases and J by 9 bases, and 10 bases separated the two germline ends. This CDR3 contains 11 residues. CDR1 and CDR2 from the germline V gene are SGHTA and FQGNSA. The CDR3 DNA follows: TGTGCCAGCAGCATAGGGGGGCCCCAGTACTTC. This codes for CASSIGGPQYF.

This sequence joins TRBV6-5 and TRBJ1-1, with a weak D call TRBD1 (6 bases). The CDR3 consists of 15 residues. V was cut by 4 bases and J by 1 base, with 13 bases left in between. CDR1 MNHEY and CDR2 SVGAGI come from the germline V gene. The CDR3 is CASSFTPGQNTEAFF. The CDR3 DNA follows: TGTGCCAGCAGTTTCACGCCGGGACAGAACACTGAAGCTTTCTTT.

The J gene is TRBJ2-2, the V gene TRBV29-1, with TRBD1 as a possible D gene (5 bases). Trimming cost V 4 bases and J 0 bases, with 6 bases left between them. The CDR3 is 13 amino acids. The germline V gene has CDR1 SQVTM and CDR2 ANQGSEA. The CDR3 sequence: CSVVGPNTGELFF. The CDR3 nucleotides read TGCAGCGTTGTGGGGCCGAACACCGGGGAGCTGTTTTTT.

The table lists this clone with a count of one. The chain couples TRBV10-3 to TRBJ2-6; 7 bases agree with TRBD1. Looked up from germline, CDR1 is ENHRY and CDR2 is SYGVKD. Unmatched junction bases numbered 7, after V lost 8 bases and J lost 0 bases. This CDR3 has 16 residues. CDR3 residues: CAIRDSKISGANVLTF. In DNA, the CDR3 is TGTGCCATCCGGGACAGCAAAATCTCTGGGGCCAACGTCCTGACTTTC.

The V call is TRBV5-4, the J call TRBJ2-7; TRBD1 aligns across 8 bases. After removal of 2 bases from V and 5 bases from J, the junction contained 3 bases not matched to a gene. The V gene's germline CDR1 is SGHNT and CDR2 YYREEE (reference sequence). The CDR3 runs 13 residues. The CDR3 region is CASSLQGVNEQYF. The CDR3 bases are TGTGCCAGCAGCTTACAGGGGGTCAACGAGCAGTACTTC.

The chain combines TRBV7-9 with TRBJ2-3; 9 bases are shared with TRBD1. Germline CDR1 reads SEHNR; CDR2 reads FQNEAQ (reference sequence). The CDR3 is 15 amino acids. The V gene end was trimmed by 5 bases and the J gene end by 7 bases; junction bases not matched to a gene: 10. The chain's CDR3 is CASSGGTGIRHTQYF. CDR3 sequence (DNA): TGTGCCAGCAGCGGTGGGACAGGGATCAGACATACGCAGTATTTT.

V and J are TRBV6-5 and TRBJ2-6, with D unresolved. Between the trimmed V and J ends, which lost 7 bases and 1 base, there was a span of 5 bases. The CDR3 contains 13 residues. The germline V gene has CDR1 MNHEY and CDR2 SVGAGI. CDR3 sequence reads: CASTGSGANVLTF. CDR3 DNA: TGTGCCAGCACGGGTTCTGGGGCCAACGTCCTGACTTTC.